This T cell receptor beta chain came from a study of CD8 T cells in ankylosing spondylitis. Findings of the study overall: Blood of patients with ankylosing spondylitis appeared to be characterized by a TCR beta motif of eight or nine highly homologous variants.

Comments on this clonotype: Its specificity is not known.

The CDR3 runs to 17 residues. From germline, CDR1 is MDHEN and CDR2 SYDVKM. Between the trimmed V and J ends, which lost 8 bases and 0 bases, there was a span of 20 bases. TCRdb re-called the 5' RACE reads through MiXCR, storing one row per CDR3 protein. In the table there are more than 250,000 distinct CDR3 sequences, 8% of which are singletons. V and J are TRBV28 and TRBJ2-4; a possible D gene is TRBD1 (6 bases). Material for sequencing was blood, either unsorted or a sorted T cell fraction (not recorded which). The clonotype was recovered from a male donor with ankylosing spondylitis. The DNA of the CDR3 is TGTGCCAGCCGACGGGACAAGGCTTATTTAGCCAAAAACATTCAGTACTTC. It translates to CASRRDKAYLAKNIQYF.